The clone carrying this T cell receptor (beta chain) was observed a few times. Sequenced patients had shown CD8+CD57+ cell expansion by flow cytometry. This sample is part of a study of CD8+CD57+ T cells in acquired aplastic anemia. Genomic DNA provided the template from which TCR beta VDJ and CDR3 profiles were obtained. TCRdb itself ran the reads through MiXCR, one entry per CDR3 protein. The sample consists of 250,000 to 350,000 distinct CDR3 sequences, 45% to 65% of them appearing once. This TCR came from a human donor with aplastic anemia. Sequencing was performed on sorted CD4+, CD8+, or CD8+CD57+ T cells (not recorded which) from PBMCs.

Here the CDR3 reads CASSLGPSNNEQFF. As DNA, the CDR3 is TGTGCCAGCAGCTTAGGTCCCTCTAACAATGAGCAGTTCTTC. The chain is built from TRBV11-2 and TRBJ2-1; D is undetermined. V lost 1 base, J lost 5 bases, and 9 bases lay in between. Germline values: CDR1 SGHAT, CDR2 FQNNGV. This CDR3 has 14 amino acids.